These 14 T cell receptor beta chains were all obtained from the same sample, sequenced in a study of blood T cells in healthy people across ages. Combining a sample-barcoded 5' primer with a J-beta primer mix, a second PCR ran for roughly 6 to 12 cycles. A single record per CDR3 protein comes from TCRdb applying MiXCR to the 5' RACE reads. The sample holds 950,000 to 1,200,000 distinct CDR3 sequences, 35% to 40% seen once. The sequenced material came from blood. These receptors were obtained from a man between 18 and 29 years old in good health.

The V gene is TRBV14, the J gene TRBJ1-1, with 11 bases aligning to TRBD1. V dropped 2 bases and J dropped 5; count of bases not matched to a gene: 4. This CDR3 comprises 15 residues. Germline V lookup: CDR1 SGHDN, CDR2 FVKESK. Here the CDR3 reads CASSQRRDRGTEAFF. CDR3 DNA sequence: TGTGCCAGCAGCCAAAGACGGGACAGGGGGACTGAAGCTTTCTTT.

This clonotype showed up just once. It may be a read error: a sequence one base away is much more abundant. The V call is TRBV3-1, the J call TRBJ2-7, with D hard to call. Between the trimmed V and J ends, which lost 1 base and 1 base, there was a span of 8 bases. The CDR3 length is 14 residues. The germline V gene has CDR1 LGHDT and CDR2 YNNKEL (reference sequence). CDR3: CASSQAWDSYEQYF. The CDR3 DNA is TGTGCCAGCAGCCAAGCGTGGGATTCCTACGAGCAGTACTTC.

There are many counts of this clonotype. This chain joins TRBV12-3 or TRBV12-4 and TRBJ1-2, with D tentatively TRBD1 (5 bases). V was pared by 6 bases and J by 4 bases, with 9 bases between. CDR3 length: 12 residues. The CDR3 DNA follows: TGTGCCAGCAGCTTGGGGGTCTATGGCTACACCTTC. This sequence encodes CASSLGVYGYTF.

As for this clonotype: A read error may be the cause here, since a much bigger clone is one base away. The CDR3 sequence is CGAPTRTGGGDTQYF. The CDR3 region has the DNA TGCGGTGCTCCGACTCGGACAGGGGGTGGAGATACGCAGTATTTT. This chain uses TRBV20-1 with TRBJ2-3; TRBD1 aligns across 10 bases. CDR3 length: 15 amino acids. The V gene's germline CDR1 is DFQATT and CDR2 SNEGSKA (reference sequence).

V usage is TRBV6-2 or TRBV6-3 and J usage is TRBJ1-5; a possible D gene is TRBD1 (5 bases). V was cut by 5 bases and J by 0 bases, with 14 bases left in between. This CDR3 is built from 16 residues. Germline V gene lookup returns CDR1 MNHEY and CDR2 SVGEGT. The chain's CDR3 is CASSHRDRYSNQPQHF. CDR3 bases: TGTGCCAGCAGTCATCGGGACCGATATAGCAATCAGCCCCAGCATTTT.

A few counts support this clonotype. V usage is TRBV4-1 and J usage is TRBJ1-1; weak D call: TRBD1 (5 bases). Trimming pared 1 base from V and 1 base from J, leaving 25 bases between. Germline loops: CDR1 MGHRA, CDR2 YSYEKL. The CDR3 spans 20 residues. CDR3 sequence reads: CASSQGNGFSSRDGNTEAFF. CDR3 coding DNA: TGCGCCAGCAGCCAAGGCAACGGATTTTCATCCCGGGACGGGAACACTGAAGCTTTCTTT.

This clonotype has a handful of counts. The V gene is TRBV25-1, the J gene TRBJ2-2; D ambiguous. V lost 0 bases, J lost 0 bases, and 8 bases lay in between. In germline, CDR1 is MGHDK, CDR2 SYGVNS. This CDR3 region has 16 residues. CDR3 in amino acids: CASSEYVSANTGELFF. CDR3 DNA: TGTGCCAGCAGTGAATATGTGTCAGCGAACACCGGGGAGCTGTTTTTT.

This clonotype came up many times. The chain carries TRBV5-1 and TRBJ2-3; a possible D gene is TRBD2 (5 bases). The CDR3 length is 12 residues. Germline V gives CDR1 SGHRS, CDR2 YFSETQ. V was trimmed by 4 bases and J by 3 bases, leaving 6 bases between them. DNA of the CDR3: TGCGCCAGCAGCCGGGATACAGATACGCAGTATTTT. It yields the protein CASSRDTDTQYF.

This clonotype was found a few times. V is TRBV15 and J is TRBJ1-4; D remains ambiguous. Trimming took 0 bases from V and 7 from J, leaving 6 bases between them. Germline lookup yields CDR1 LNHNV and CDR2 YYDKDF (reference sequence). The CDR3 spans 13 residues. The CDR3 sequence: CATSRDQGEKLFF. CDR3 sequence (DNA): TGTGCCACCAGCAGAGATCAAGGTGAAAAACTGTTTTTT.

V and J are TRBV7-9 and TRBJ2-1, with 7 positions matching TRBD2. The germline CDR1 and CDR2 sequences are SEHNR and FQNEAQ (reference sequence). The V and J ends lost 5 bases and 8 bases, in that order; junction bases with no gene match: 21. The CDR3 is 18 residues long. CDR3: CASSPPLGLAGTRYEQFF. The CDR3, as DNA: TGTGCCAGCAGCCCACCCCTCGGATTAGCGGGTACTAGGTATGAGCAGTTCTTC.

The chain is built from TRBV10-3 and TRBJ2-3; D assignment may be TRBD1 or TRBD2 (5 bases each). The V gene lost 4 bases and the J gene lost 0 bases, with 29 bases spanning the gap. The germline V gene encodes CDR1 ENHRY and CDR2 SYGVKD. CDR3 size: 21 residues. This chain's CDR3 is CAISGVWPGKVKAGSTDTQYF. The CDR3 DNA follows: TGTGCCATCAGTGGGGTCTGGCCGGGGAAGGTTAAGGCAGGGAGCACAGATACGCAGTATTTT.

This clonotype was recorded a few times. The rearrangement joins TRBV7-2 to TRBJ1-2; D is unclear. Germline V gene lookup returns CDR1 SGHTA and CDR2 FQGNSA. The CDR3 is 16 residues long. The V end lost 1 base, the J end lost 4 bases, and 16 bases lay between the germline ends. The CDR3 nucleotides are TGTGCCAGCAGCTTAGAGGGCCGGCATTTTGGCTATGGCTACACCTTC. Translated: CASSLEGRHFGYGYTF.

As DNA, the CDR3 is TGTGCCATCAGTGAATGGGGGGATGACACTGAAGCTTTCTTT. It codes for CAISEWGDDTEAFF. V is TRBV10-3 and J is TRBJ1-1; TRBD1 is a possible D gene (5 bases). V lost 3 bases and J lost 3, with 11 bases in between. The length of the CDR3 is 14 residues. Looked up from germline, CDR1 is ENHRY and CDR2 is SYGVKD.

V and J are TRBV18 and TRBJ1-2; D is uncertain. In germline, CDR1 is KGHSH, CDR2 LQKENI. The CDR3 loop spans 15 amino acids. V was trimmed by 2 bases and J by 3 bases, leaving 13 bases between them. The CDR3 region is CASSPREGFYYGYTF. The CDR3 DNA is TGTGCCAGCTCACCAAGGGAAGGCTTTTACTATGGCTACACCTTC.